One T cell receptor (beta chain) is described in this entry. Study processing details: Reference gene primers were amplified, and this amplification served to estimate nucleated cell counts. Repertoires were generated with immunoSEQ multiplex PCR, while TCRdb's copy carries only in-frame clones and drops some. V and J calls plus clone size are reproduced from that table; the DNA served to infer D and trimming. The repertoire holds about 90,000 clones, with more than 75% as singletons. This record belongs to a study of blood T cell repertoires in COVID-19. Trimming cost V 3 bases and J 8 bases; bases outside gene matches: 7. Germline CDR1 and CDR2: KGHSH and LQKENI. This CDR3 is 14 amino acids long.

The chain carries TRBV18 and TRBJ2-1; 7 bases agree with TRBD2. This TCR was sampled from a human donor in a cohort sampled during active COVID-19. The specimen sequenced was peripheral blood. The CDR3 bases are TGTGCCAGCTCACCCAGGACCCGGGAGGATGAGCAGTTCTTC. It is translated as CASSPRTREDEQFF.